The rows below give T cell receptor beta chains drawn from one sample of a study of T-cell reconstitution after alpha-beta-depleted transplantation in children. TCRdb used MiXCR to reprocess the PCR reads, holding one entry per CDR3 protein. This table has some 550,000 distinct CDR3 sequences, 15% to 20% appearing once. Sequenced here: PBMCs from the stem cell graft donor, sampled from the stem cell graft. Receptors originate from a human donor who donated a stem cell graft to a child with acute lymphoblastic leukemia. The CDR3 runs from the conserved cysteine through the conserved F or W. The order of the fields is D gene, J gene, V gene, clone size, CDR3 DNA, CDR3 protein. A D gene is named only where the DNA matches it firmly. Only part of the rows carry a size: once, few, many, or a class if the clone is expanded.

TRBD2 TRBJ2-3 TRBV9 few TGTGCCAGCCAGCTAGCGGGAATCCCAGATACGCAGTATTTT CASQLAGIPDTQYF
TRBD2 TRBJ2-5 TRBV5-1 NA TGCGCCAGCAGCTTGGATCGCAGCGGGAGGGCCCGGGAGACCCAGTACTTC CASSLDRSGRARETQYF
NA TRBJ1-1 TRBV5-1 few TGCGCCAGCAGCTTCCTACAGGGAATCGGTACTGAAGCTTTCTTT CASSFLQGIGTEAFF
NA TRBJ2-2 TRBV11-3 few TGTGCCAGCAGCTTTGGGGTGGACACCGGGGAGCTGTTTTTT CASSFGVDTGELFF
NA TRBJ2-5 TRBV5-1 NA TGCGCCAGCAGCGCCGACCCGCCTTCGGAGACCCAGTACTTC CASSADPPSETQYF
TRBD1 TRBJ2-7 TRBV5-1 few TGCGCCAGCAGCGGAAGACAGGGGGCGCGCGACGAGCAGTACTTC CASSGRQGARDEQYF
NA TRBJ1-1 TRBV4-1 few TGCGCCAGCCAGACAGGCATGAACACTGAAGCTTTCTTT CASQTGMNTEAFF
NA TRBJ1-1 TRBV4-2 few TGTGCCAGCAGCCAAACAGGTGGGGGGACTGAAGCTTTCTTT CASSQTGGGTEAFF
TRBD2 TRBJ2-7 TRBV4-1 NA TGCGCCAGCAGCCCTTTTGGCGCGGGAGACCTCATTTTATCCTACGAGCAGTACTTC CASSPFGAGDLILSYEQYF
TRBD2 TRBJ2-1 TRBV20-1 few TGCAGTGCTAGAGATCAAGGAGCTAGCGGGAACGACAATGAGCAGTTCTTC CSARDQGASGNDNEQFF
TRBD2 TRBJ2-1 TRBV6-2/TRBV6-3 few TGTGCCAGCAGTTATTTGGCGGGAGGAGGAAGTGAGCAGTTCTTC CASSYLAGGGSEQFF
NA TRBJ2-3 TRBV3-1 NA TGTGCCAGCAGCCAAGATCCCAGACCTCCTACAGATACGCAGTATTTT CASSQDPRPPTDTQYF
NA TRBJ2-5 TRBV20-1 NA TGCAGTGCTAGAGTGGGAGTTGAGACCCAGTACTTC CSARVGVETQYF
TRBD1 TRBJ2-1 TRBV29-1 NA TGCAGCGTTGCCCTAAGGGGGCGTCTTACTGCCTACAATGAGCAGTTCTTC CSVALRGRLTAYNEQFF
NA TRBJ2-7 TRBV12-3/TRBV12-4 NA TGTGCCAGCAGCTCCGACTCCACAGGCTACGAGCAGTACTTC CASSSDSTGYEQYF
NA TRBJ1-2 TRBV4-2 few TGTGCCAGCAGCCAAGTGGACGGGGGCTATGGCTACACCTTC CASSQVDGGYGYTF
TRBD2 TRBJ2-7 TRBV5-1 NA TGCGCCAGCAGCTTGGAAGTCCGAGCGGGAGCCTTAACCTACGAGCAGTACTTC CASSLEVRAGALTYEQYF
TRBD2 TRBJ2-7 TRBV6-2/TRBV6-3 NA TGTGCCAGCAGCGGGGGTAGCGGGAGGTTTAACTACGAGCAGTACTTC CASSGGSGRFNYEQYF
TRBD1 TRBJ2-7 TRBV18 NA TGTGCCTCGACGCGGGACAGGGACTCCTACGAGCAGTACTTC CASTRDRDSYEQYF
NA TRBJ2-7 TRBV13 few TGTGCCAGCAGCTCTCCGGGACCTCCTTACGAGCAGTACTTC CASSSPGPPYEQYF
NA TRBJ2-7 TRBV5-6 NA TGTGCCAGCATCCCGAACCAATACTCCTACGAGCAGTACTTC CASIPNQYSYEQYF
TRBD2 TRBJ2-3 TRBV12-3/TRBV12-4 NA TGTGCCAGCAGTCCGATTAGCGGGAGAGTGACAGATACGCAGTATTTT CASSPISGRVTDTQYF
NA TRBJ2-5 TRBV20-1 NA TGCAGTGCTAGACCCTCCTCGTATCGGGGAGGAATTGACAAGACCCAGTACTTC CSARPSSYRGGIDKTQYF